The 22 T cell receptor beta chains below were found in one sample sequenced in a study of T cells in Graves' hyperthyroidism and ophthalmopathy. The investigators amplified TCR beta CDR3 regions from RNA transcripts. First-round RT-PCR of the TCR CDR3 relied on the HTBI primer set. TCRdb re-derived calls from the multiplex PCR reads in MiXCR, one entry per CDR3 protein. The sample has 300,000 to 400,000 distinct CDR3 sequences, about 15% seen once. The sample was blood. These receptors all stem from a woman under 40 with Graves' hyperthyroidism.

This clonotype was counted between two and nine times. This chain joins TRBV28 and TRBJ2-5; TRBD2 agrees at 7 bases. CDR1 and CDR2 (germline): MDHEN, SYDVKM. CDR3 length: 16 residues. Trimming at V came to 5 bases and at J to 4 bases, leaving 13 bases not matched to a gene. In nucleotides, the CDR3 is TGTGCCAGCAGTCCACCGGCGGGAGCGTACCCAGAGACCCAGTACTTC. This translates into CASSPPAGAYPETQYF.

The chain joins TRBV12-5 to TRBJ2-1, with TRBD2 matching 16 bases. Germline values: CDR1 LGHNT, CDR2 FRNRAP. J was trimmed by 1 base and V by 5 bases; bases with no gene match: 8. CDR3 length: 19 residues. CDR3 DNA sequence: TGTGCTAGTGGTGGCCCGGGACTAGCGGGAGGGGGTTCCTACAATGAGCAGTTCTTC. As protein: CASGGPGLAGGGSYNEQFF.

The V gene is TRBV6-1, the J gene TRBJ2-1; 7 bases map to TRBD1. Trimming at V came to 7 bases and at J to 8 bases, leaving 8 bases not matched to a gene. Germline V gene lookup returns CDR1 MNHNS and CDR2 SASEGT. The CDR3 spans 13 residues. The CDR3 is CASTSTGLHEQFF. DNA for the CDR3: TGTGCCAGCACCTCGACAGGGCTCCATGAGCAGTTCTTC.

This rearrangement joins TRBV30 to TRBJ1-6; no firm D call. The CDR3 has 15 amino acids. Trimming removed 4 bases at V and 7 bases at J, with 17 bases between. In germline, CDR1 is GTSNPN, CDR2 SVGIG (reference sequence). The DNA for the CDR3 is TGTGCCTGGAATTGGGATCCTCCATTAAATTCACCCCTCCACTTT. Encoded protein: CAWNWDPPLNSPLHF.

This clonotype was seen ten or more times. The chain combines TRBV28 with TRBJ2-7; 7 bases align to TRBD2. This CDR3 has 14 residues. The junction had 8 bases not matched to a gene; V was cut back by 5 bases and J by 4 bases. Germline lookup yields CDR1 MDHEN and CDR2 SYDVKM. CDR3: CASSLAGVWYEQYF. DNA for the CDR3: TGTGCCAGCAGTCTTGCGGGAGTGTGGTACGAGCAGTACTTC.

In this sample, this clonotype turned up a few times. A read error may explain this, as a much larger clone is one base away. The chain links TRBV3-1 to TRBJ1-1; 8 bases match TRBD1. V lost 4 bases, J lost 4 bases, and 5 bases stayed unmatched. The CDR3 runs to 14 residues. CDR1 LGHDT and CDR2 YNNKEL come from the germline V gene (reference sequence). The CDR3 is CASSRSTGGTEAFF. The CDR3 coding sequence is TGTGCCAGCAGCCGATCCACAGGGGGCACTGAAGCTTTCTTT.

The table lists this clonotype with many counts. V gene TRBV20-1 combines with J gene TRBJ2-7, with 10 bases that match TRBD2. Germline V gene lookup returns CDR1 DFQATT and CDR2 SNEGSKA (reference sequence). This CDR3 spans 15 amino acids. Germline trimming cut 3 bases from V and 0 bases from J; bases unmatched to any gene: 5. The CDR3 nucleotides read TGCAGTGCTAGGCCACTAGCGGGGAGCTCCTACGAGCAGTACTTC. Residues: CSARPLAGSSYEQYF.

The chain uses TRBV29-1 and TRBJ2-2, with 8 bases aligning to TRBD2. With 7 bases clipped from V and 2 bases from J, the junction kept 9 bases outside the gene matches. The CDR3 extends over 15 amino acids. The V gene's germline CDR1 is SQVTM and CDR2 ANQGSEA. The CDR3 sequence is CSATAAGGNTGELFF. The CDR3 nucleotides are TGCAGCGCAACGGCGGCGGGAGGCAACACCGGGGAGCTGTTTTTT.

At least ten counts were recorded for this clonotype. The chain employs TRBV7-2 and TRBJ2-5; 10 bases match TRBD1. The germline V gene encodes CDR1 SGHTA and CDR2 FQGNSA. V trimming: 8 bases; J trimming: 4 bases; junction bases outside the gene matches: 13. The CDR3 has 16 amino acids. For the CDR3, the DNA is TGTGCCAGCCCCCCCGGGACAGGGGCTGTTGGAGAGACCCAGTACTTC. Protein product: CASPPGTGAVGETQYF.

This clonotype was detected only once. The rearrangement links TRBV5-6 to TRBJ2-2; either TRBD1 or TRBD2 may fit D (6 bases each). CDR1 and CDR2 (germline): SGHDT, YYEEEE. This CDR3 has 16 amino acids. Trimming took 7 bases from V and 1 from J, leaving 17 bases between them. The CDR3 sequence: CASGSLRGVNTGELFF. As DNA, the CDR3 is TGTGCCAGCGGCTCTCTGAGGGGGGTGAACACCGGGGAGCTGTTTTTT. The complete variable domain, with remaining parts taken from reference TRBV5-6 and TRBJ2-2, reads DAGVTQSPTHLIKTRGQQVTLRCSPKSGHDTVSWYQQALGQGPQFIFQYYEEEERQRGNFPDRFSGHQFPNYSSELNVNALLLGDSALYLCASGSLRGVNTGELFFGEGSRLTVL.

As to this clonotype: Germline is not matched at one junction end, which may reflect a read error. In DNA form, the CDR3 reads TGCGCCGGCAGCTTGGCCGGGACTAGCGGCTACAATGAGCAGTTCTTC. This encodes CAGSLAGTSGYNEQFF. The chain couples TRBV5-1 to TRBJ2-1; TRBD2 aligns across 11 bases. This CDR3 has 16 amino acids. CDR1 is SGHRS, CDR2 YFSETQ, per germline.

This clonotype has a handful of counts. The chain carries TRBV5-5 and TRBJ2-3; 12 positions match TRBD2. The V and J ends lost 3 bases and 2 bases, in that order; junction bases with no gene match: 7. This CDR3 has 17 amino acids. Germline V gene data show CDR1 as SGHKS and CDR2 as YYEKEE (reference sequence). CDR3 sequence: CASSSVGLAGFTDTQYF. CDR3 DNA sequence: TGTGCCAGCAGCTCCGTCGGACTAGCGGGATTCACAGATACGCAGTATTTT.

This clonotype was seen repeatedly, ten times or more. Here the CDR3 DNA reads TGTGCCTCCCAAGGGGGAGTAAATGAGCAGTTCTTC. Translated, it gives CASQGGVNEQFF. The V gene is TRBV19, the J gene TRBJ2-1; perhaps TRBD1 as D (6 bases). Germline lookup yields CDR1 LNHDA and CDR2 SQIVND (reference sequence). The length of the CDR3 is 12 residues. Trimming stripped 11 bases from V and 7 bases from J, with 15 bases between.

This clonotype appeared many times. The V and J genes are TRBV2 and TRBJ2-1, with 8 bases that match TRBD2. V was pared by 6 bases and J by 5 bases, with 9 bases of the junction left unmatched. Germline CDR1 is SNHLY and CDR2 is FYNNEI. This CDR3 has 15 amino acids. CDR3 residues: CASRITSGSHNEQFF. The DNA for the CDR3 is TGTGCCAGCAGAATAACCAGCGGGAGTCACAATGAGCAGTTCTTC.

This clonotype was observed many times. The chain carries TRBV11-2 and TRBJ2-3; TRBD2 aligns across 9 bases. Looked up from germline, CDR1 is SGHAT and CDR2 is FQNNGV. This CDR3 has 17 residues. V shed 3 bases, J shed 3 bases, and the junction held 10 bases outside the gene matches. As DNA, the CDR3 is TGTGCCAGCAGCTTCCGGACTAGCGCGGGGAGGACAGATACGCAGTATTTT. It is translated as CASSFRTSAGRTDTQYF.

This clonotype was detected a few times. The chain couples TRBV7-2 to TRBJ1-2; TRBD1 aligns across 8 bases. Losses at the gene ends were 3 bases for V and 1 base for J; bases not matched to a gene: 16. The CDR3 totals 19 residues. CDR1 is SGHTA, CDR2 FQGNSA, per germline. The CDR3 DNA follows: TGTGCCAGCAGCTTCTCCTCCGGGACAGGAGTCCGACTTAACTATGGCTACACCTTC. Protein product: CASSFSSGTGVRLNYGYTF.

This clonotype has only a few counts. V usage is TRBV6-2 or TRBV6-3 and J usage is TRBJ1-5; D uncertain. The V gene lost 0 bases and the J gene lost 3 bases, with 15 bases spanning the gap. Germline assignment: CDR1 MNHEY and CDR2 SVGEGT. This CDR3 region has 17 residues. The CDR3 is CASSYSGRQFDNQPQHF. The DNA of the CDR3 is TGTGCCAGCAGTTACTCCGGGAGGCAGTTTGACAATCAGCCCCAGCATTTT.

V usage is TRBV16 and J usage is TRBJ1-2, with D perhaps TRBD1 (5 bases). The germline gives CDR1 KGHSY, CDR2 FQNENV. The V end was cut by 0 bases, the J end by 8 bases, with 16 bases between. The CDR3 contains 15 residues. CDR3 sequence (DNA): TGTGCCAGCAGCCAATCAGGGCAGGGTTTTGGCGGCTACACCTTC. Protein: CASSQSGQGFGGYTF.

The rearrangement uses TRBV9 and TRBJ2-1, with TRBD2 identical over 9 bases. Germline trimming cut 0 bases from V and 9 bases from J; bases unmatched to any gene: 4. This CDR3 comprises 14 residues. Germline CDR1 and CDR2: SGDLS and YYNGEE. CDR3: CASSVGLAGSEQFF. The CDR3 coding sequence is TGTGCCAGCAGCGTAGGGCTAGCGGGAAGTGAGCAGTTCTTC.

There are many counts of this clonotype. This CDR3 is CASRNPGLPSRDEQYF. For the CDR3, the DNA is TGTGCCAGCAGAAACCCGGGACTCCCTTCGCGTGACGAGCAGTACTTC. The rearrangement links TRBV6-1 to TRBJ2-7; D possibly corresponds to TRBD2 (6 bases). V lost 6 bases and J 5 bases, leaving 23 bases between the germline ends. CDR1 is MNHNS and CDR2 is SASEGT in the germline V gene. CDR3 size: 16 residues.

This clonotype was observed many times. The rearrangement joins TRBV7-2 to TRBJ2-7; D unresolved. Per germline, CDR1 SGHTA and CDR2 FQGNSA. The CDR3 is made up of 14 amino acids. V was shortened by 5 bases and J by 0 bases, with 11 bases between the two germline ends. CDR3 sequence reads: CASSTPVSSYEQYF. The DNA of the CDR3 is TGTGCCAGCAGCACCCCCGTTAGCTCCTACGAGCAGTACTTC.

The gene calls are TRBV18 and TRBJ2-3, with 8 bases lining up with TRBD2. V lost 3 bases, J lost 6 bases, and 8 bases stayed unmatched. In germline, CDR1 is KGHSH, CDR2 LQKENI. This CDR3 is 15 amino acids long. CDR3 in amino acids: CASSPEQPGGDTQYF. The CDR3 nucleotides read TGTGCCAGCTCACCCGAACAGCCGGGGGGGGATACGCAGTATTTT.